This T cell receptor (beta chain) was captured in a study of blood T cell repertoires in COVID-19. Germline V lookup: CDR1 SGHTA, CDR2 FQGTGA. The CDR3 runs 16 residues. V was cut by 0 bases and J by 8 bases, with 19 bases left in between. Libraries were prepared by immunoSEQ multiplex PCR; TCRdb keeps only in-frame clonotypes and omits some of them. Seen here are 120,000 to 150,000 clones, approximately 88% observed once, and the top ten hold 25% to 35%. Sequencing was performed on peripheral blood. This TCR was recovered from a human donor in a cohort sampled during active COVID-19. This sequence joins TRBV7-3 and TRBJ1-2, with D possibly matching TRBD1 (6 bases). CDR3 region: CASSLTPTTGIGGYTF. The CDR3 nucleotides read TGTGCCAGCAGCTTAACGCCCACTACAGGGATCGGCGGCTACACCTTC.